These 30 T cell receptor beta chains came from one sample sequenced in a study of T-cell reconstitution after alpha-beta-depleted transplantation in children (TCRdb year 2016). This specimen's treatment or condition label, interpreted: allogeneic hematopoietic cell transplantation with graft depleted of TCRalphabeta T cells and CD19 B cells. Library prep was done by PCR. TCRdb records Illumina HiSeq 2500 as the sequencer. TCR libraries were prepared with molecular barcoding, using unique molecular identifiers to normalize TCRbeta repertoire quantification. In TCRdb, the public reads were trimmed at Q25 with fastp and aligned with MiXCR, with productive beta chains retained. Records with the same CDR3 protein are collapsed into one entry carrying the most frequent genes and DNA. Within this sample are 500,000 to 650,000 distinct CDR3 sequences, with 10% to 15% of them counted one time only. The ten biggest clones cover 2.2% of the sample.

The starting material was PBMCs, mostly from graft donor cells, obtained 360 days after TCRalphabeta/CD19-depleted stem cell transplant. The receptor set was obtained from a male patient younger than 18 who had a stem cell transplant for acute myeloid leukemia, so the T cells may come from the graft donor.

V and J are TRBV7-9 and TRBJ2-5; the D gene could be TRBD1 or TRBD2 (6 bases each). Germline CDR1 SEHNR, CDR2 FQNEAQ (reference sequence). The CDR3 totals 16 residues. Trimming shortened V by 3 bases and J by 5 bases, and 19 bases separated the two germline ends. The DNA of the CDR3 is TGTGCCAGCAGCTTCAGGGGCGGGGTATCGGTGGAGACCCAGTACTTC. Its translation is CASSFRGGVSVETQYF.

V usage is TRBV29-1 and J usage is TRBJ2-5; the D is unclear. CDR1 and CDR2 (germline): SQVTM, ANQGSEA. The CDR3 is made up of 12 amino acids. Between the trimmed V and J ends, which lost 4 bases and 5 bases, there was a span of 11 bases. The CDR3 region is CSVVAVGETQYF. DNA of the CDR3: TGCAGCGTTGTTGCGGTGGGTGAGACCCAGTACTTC.

The sample holds a few counts of this clonotype. The rearrangement joins TRBV6-2 or TRBV6-3 to TRBJ2-7; 8 positions match TRBD2. Germline CDR1 is MNHEY and CDR2 is SVGEGT. The CDR3 is made up of 14 amino acids. V was pared by 2 bases and J by 3 bases, with 3 bases of the junction left unmatched. CDR3 bases: TGTGCCAGCAGTTACGCGGGAGGACTCTACGAGCAGTACTTC. Translated: CASSYAGGLYEQYF.

This clonotype was seen a single time. The genes are TRBV19 and TRBJ2-3; unclear D gene. Germline V CDR1 and CDR2: LNHDA, SQIVND (reference sequence). The CDR3 runs to 12 residues. V shed 5 bases and J shed 5 bases, with 8 bases lying between them. Written as DNA, the CDR3 is TGTGCCAGTAGTGGGTATGGAGATACGCAGTATTTT. Amino acid sequence: CASSGYGDTQYF.

This clonotype was counted only a few times. The CDR3 region has the DNA TGCGCCAGCAGCTCACTACACCGGACAGGGGCATACAATGAGCAGTTCTTC. Encoded protein: CASSSLHRTGAYNEQFF. The chain combines TRBV5-1 with TRBJ2-1, with TRBD1 matching 9 bases. Trimming at V came to 3 bases and at J to 4 bases, leaving 11 bases not matched to a gene. Germline CDR1 reads SGHRS; CDR2 reads YFSETQ. The CDR3 covers 17 residues.

In this sample, this clonotype turned up a few times. The V gene is TRBV20-1, the J gene TRBJ2-1; D is unclear. The CDR3 is 12 residues long. In germline, CDR1 is DFQATT, CDR2 SNEGSKA (reference sequence). The V end lost 6 bases, the J end lost 6 bases, and 12 bases lay between the germline ends. CDR3 bases: TGCAGTGCGGGTAGTTGGGGCAATGAGCAGTTCTTC. This translates into CSAGSWGNEQFF.

The genes are TRBV20-1 and TRBJ2-3; possible D gene TRBD2, 7 bases. The germline V and J ends were trimmed by 5 bases and 4 bases, with 19 bases remaining between them. Germline lookup yields CDR1 DFQATT and CDR2 SNEGSKA (reference sequence). The CDR3 is 15 amino acids. In nucleotides, the CDR3 is TGCAGTGCTCTAAGGGGGGGCCCAGGCTCAGATACGCAGTATTTT. Its protein is CSALRGGPGSDTQYF.

The CDR3 sequence is CASSFGLTAGGPRETQYF. The CDR3 DNA is TGCGCCAGCAGCTTCGGACTTACAGCGGGAGGGCCGAGAGAGACCCAGTACTTC. The rearrangement uses TRBV5-1 and TRBJ2-5; 10 bases match TRBD2. Germline V gene data show CDR1 as SGHRS and CDR2 as YFSETQ. The CDR3 spans 18 residues. Trimming cost V 2 bases and J 4 bases; bases outside gene matches: 14.

The chain is built from TRBV27 and TRBJ2-2, with TRBD2 matching 13 bases. Germline CDR1 and CDR2: MNHEY and SMNVEV (reference sequence). After removal of 5 bases from V and 6 bases from J, the junction contained 6 bases not matched to a gene. The CDR3 spans 16 residues. The CDR3 DNA reads TGTGCCAGCAGTCCCATTGGACTAGCGGGAGCCGGGGAGCTGTTTTTT. The encoded protein is CASSPIGLAGAGELFF.

This chain connects TRBV7-4 to TRBJ1-5; 8 positions match TRBD1. CDR3 size: 17 residues. Unmatched junction bases numbered 7, after V lost 3 bases and J lost 0 bases. CDR1 is SGHVT, CDR2 SQSDAQ, per germline. CDR3 sequence: CASSFDRGSFSNQPQHF. The CDR3 nucleotides are TGTGCCAGCAGCTTTGACAGGGGCTCTTTTAGCAATCAGCCCCAGCATTTT.

The chain uses TRBV25-1 and TRBJ2-1, with D perhaps being TRBD1 or TRBD2 (5 bases each). From germline, CDR1 is MGHDK and CDR2 SYGVNS. The CDR3 runs 14 residues. Deletions cut 2 bases from V and 4 bases from J, with 9 bases between. The chain's CDR3 is CASSEPGRYNEQFF. The CDR3 coding sequence is TGTGCCAGCAGTGAACCGGGGCGGTACAATGAGCAGTTCTTC. The whole variable domain, filled in from reference TRBV25-1 and TRBJ2-1, reads EADIYQTPRYLVIGTGKKITLECSQTMGHDKMYWYQQDPGMELHLIHYSYGVNSTEKGDLSSESTVSRIRTEHFPLTLESARPSHTSQYLCASSEPGRYNEQFFGPGTRLTVL.

This sequence joins TRBV3-1 and TRBJ2-4; TRBD2 matches 10 bases. Trimming took 0 bases from V and 0 from J; bases not matched to a gene: 8. This CDR3 is 19 amino acids long. Germline-derived CDR1 and CDR2 are LGHDT and YNNKEL (reference sequence). CDR3 region: CASSQDLVAGGLAKNIQYF. The CDR3 nucleotides read TGTGCCAGCAGCCAAGATTTGGTAGCGGGAGGTTTAGCCAAAAACATTCAGTACTTC. The variable domain in full, completed from reference TRBV3-1 and TRBJ2-4, reads DTAVSQTPKYLVTQMGNDKSIKCEQNLGHDTMYWYKQDSKKFLKIMFSYNNKELIINETVPNRFSPKSPDKAHLNLHINSLELGDSAVYFCASSQDLVAGGLAKNIQYFGAGTRLSVL.

This clonotype was detected many times. The rearrangement joins TRBV15 to TRBJ2-3; tentative D call: TRBD2 (5 bases). V was cut by 1 base and J by 0 bases, with 20 bases left in between. CDR1 LNHNV and CDR2 YYDKDF come from the germline V gene (reference sequence). The CDR3 covers 19 residues. As DNA, the CDR3 is TGTGCCACCAGCAGAGGCCTCAATTTGGGCGGGCCTAGCACAGATACGCAGTATTTT. This translates into CATSRGLNLGGPSTDTQYF.

This clonotype appeared a few times. The chain combines TRBV7-6 with TRBJ2-7; 9 nucleotides line up with TRBD1. V lost 5 bases to trimming and J lost 6 bases; unmatched junction nucleotides: 8. This CDR3 has 14 amino acids. Germline values: CDR1 SGHVS, CDR2 FNYEAQ. The CDR3 region is CASSTRQGGGEQYF. CDR3 DNA sequence: TGTGCCAGCAGCACTCGACAGGGGGGGGGCGAGCAGTACTTC.

The chain carries TRBV20-1 and TRBJ2-7; D may be TRBD1 (5 bases). V was shortened by 0 bases and J by 4 bases, with 13 bases between the two germline ends. Looked up from germline, CDR1 is DFQATT and CDR2 is SNEGSKA (reference sequence). The length of the CDR3 is 14 residues. DNA for the CDR3: TGCAGTGCTAGAGATGGGGCTAGGTCGTACGAGCAGTACTTC. Protein sequence: CSARDGARSYEQYF.

This chain joins TRBV10-3 and TRBJ2-1, with unresolved D. The V and J ends lost 3 bases and 0 bases respectively, with 6 bases between them. Per germline, CDR1 ENHRY and CDR2 SYGVKD. This CDR3 is 14 amino acids long. The CDR3 loop reads CAISESSSYNEQFF. The DNA of the CDR3 is TGTGCCATCAGTGAAAGCAGCTCCTACAATGAGCAGTTCTTC.

The chain employs TRBV25-1 and TRBJ2-1; D is unresolved. CDR1 and CDR2 (germline): MGHDK, SYGVNS. This CDR3 is 15 amino acids long. Between the trimmed V and J ends, which lost 8 bases and 3 bases, there was a span of 17 bases. CDR3 DNA: TGTGCCAGCGGCCCCCGGTTGCTCTGCTACAATGAGCAGTTCTTC. This encodes CASGPRLLCYNEQFF.

The V and J genes are TRBV7-6 and TRBJ2-7; TRBD2 is a possible D gene (5 bases). The CDR3 extends over 13 amino acids. The germline V gene has CDR1 SGHVS and CDR2 FNYEAQ. The germline V and J ends were trimmed by 6 bases and 4 bases, with 13 bases remaining between them. CDR3 DNA: TGTGCCAGCAGTCGCCGGACTCTTTACGAGCAGTACTTC. It yields the protein CASSRRTLYEQYF.

The chain links TRBV20-1 to TRBJ1-5, with 12 nucleotides matching TRBD1. Germline V gives CDR1 DFQATT, CDR2 SNEGSKA (reference sequence). This CDR3 region has 14 residues. Trimming removed 5 bases from V and 3 bases from J; junction bases left unmatched: 2. The CDR3 DNA reads as TGCAGTGCTGGGACAGGGGGCGACAATCAGCCCCAGCATTTT. Translation gives CSAGTGGDNQPQHF.

This clonotype was seen ten or more times. The rearrangement uses TRBV27 and TRBJ1-1, with D unclear. The germline gives CDR1 MNHEY, CDR2 SMNVEV (reference sequence). This CDR3 comprises 13 residues. Trimming left V 4 bases short and J 1 base short, with 7 bases between. This CDR3 is CASSYLGNTEAFF. The CDR3 DNA reads as TGTGCCAGCAGTTACCTTGGGAACACTGAAGCTTTCTTT.

This clonotype was picked up a small number of times. This chain links TRBV6-1 with TRBJ2-3, with 11 bases lining up with TRBD2. Germline-derived CDR1 and CDR2 are MNHNS and SASEGT. The V gene end was trimmed by 5 bases and the J gene end by 7 bases; junction bases not matched to a gene: 14. The CDR3 has 17 residues. CDR3 protein: CASSISGVAGGPHTQYF. CDR3 DNA sequence: TGTGCCAGCAGTATTTCGGGGGTAGCGGGAGGGCCTCATACGCAGTATTTT.

This chain uses TRBV20-1 with TRBJ2-7; 13 nucleotides line up with TRBD2. The CDR3 length is 16 residues. J gave up 2 bases and V 5 bases, and 9 bases lay outside the gene matches. Per the germline V gene, CDR1 is DFQATT and CDR2 is SNEGSKA (reference sequence). The CDR3: CSAETRGTSGTYEQYF. CDR3 bases: TGCAGTGCTGAGACCCGGGGGACTAGCGGGACCTACGAGCAGTACTTC.

This clonotype was found once. This rearrangement joins TRBV7-8 to TRBJ1-2; D not certain. The ends were cut back, 7 bases at V and 8 bases at J, with 14 bases in the middle. Germline V gives CDR1 SGHVS, CDR2 FQNEAQ. The CDR3 consists of 12 residues. CDR3 residues: CASTRYSGGYTF. The DNA for the CDR3 is TGTGCCAGCACTCGATACTCGGGCGGCTACACCTTC.

The sample holds many counts of this clonotype. The chain combines TRBV10-3 with TRBJ2-2, with 7 positions matching TRBD2. This CDR3 is built from 16 residues. Trimming cost V 5 bases and J 0 bases; bases outside gene matches: 6. Germline values: CDR1 ENHRY, CDR2 SYGVKD. The CDR3 reads CAISIAGLTNTGELFF. CDR3 nucleotide sequence: TGTGCCATCAGTATAGCGGGTCTTACGAACACCGGGGAGCTGTTTTTT.

The CDR3 nucleotides read TGTGCCAGCAGCTCGACGCCGGGACAGACTTCTAGCACAGATACGCAGTATTTT. Its translation is CASSSTPGQTSSTDTQYF. The chain has TRBV7-6 and TRBJ2-3, with 7 bases identical to TRBD1. CDR3 length: 18 residues. The germline V gene has CDR1 SGHVS and CDR2 FNYEAQ. Trimming cost V 4 bases and J 0 bases; bases outside gene matches: 13.

J is TRBJ1-1 and V is TRBV29-1; the match to TRBD1 covers 9 bases. J gave up 5 bases and V 2 bases, and 9 bases lay outside the gene matches. The CDR3 has 15 amino acids. Germline CDR1 is SQVTM and CDR2 is ANQGSEA. CDR3 protein: CSVESGTGRRTEAFF. CDR3 nucleotide sequence: TGCAGCGTTGAATCTGGGACAGGGAGAAGGACTGAAGCTTTCTTT.

This clonotype was counted only a few times. CDR3 sequence: CASRLFPGGRNTGELFF. In DNA form, the CDR3 reads TGTGCCAGCAGGCTATTTCCGGGAGGGCGGAACACCGGGGAGCTGTTTTTT. V gene TRBV21-1 combines with J gene TRBJ2-2; the table's TRBD2 call for D was not verified on the DNA. TRBV21-1 is flagged as a pseudogene. This CDR3 contains 17 residues.

This clonotype was detected only a few times. The chain employs TRBV12-3 or TRBV12-4 and TRBJ2-3; 9 nucleotides align to TRBD1. The CDR3 contains 15 residues. V gave up 1 base and J gave up 3 bases; unmatched junction bases: 2. The CDR3 here is CASSLDGTGTDTQYF. The CDR3 coding sequence is TGTGCCAGCAGTTTAGACGGGACAGGGACAGATACGCAGTATTTT.

The CDR3 nucleotides are TGCAGTGCTAGAACCCCACCTCTAGATACGCAGTATTTT. Amino acids: CSARTPPLDTQYF. The chain employs TRBV20-1 and TRBJ2-3; no clear D. This CDR3 has 13 amino acids. Trimming cost V 2 bases and J 5 bases, with 11 bases left between them. The germline gives CDR1 DFQATT, CDR2 SNEGSKA (reference sequence).

A few counts support this clonotype. Written as DNA, the CDR3 is TGCAGCGTTGGGGGGGGGACGCAGTATTTT. Translating gives CSVGGGTQYF. The gene calls are TRBV29-1 and TRBJ2-3, with 7 bases matching TRBD2. V lost 4 bases and J lost 9; bases outside the gene matches: 1. The CDR3 is 10 amino acids. Looked up from germline, CDR1 is SQVTM and CDR2 is ANQGSEA.